The clone carrying this T cell receptor beta chain was counted only a few times. The data originate from a study of CD8+ T cells in alopecia areata. Study in general: Treated patients took oral tofacitinib at 5 to 10 mg twice daily.

RNA extraction and reverse transcription yielded cDNA as sequencing template. Libraries were prepared by immunoSEQ multiplex PCR; TCRdb keeps only in-frame clonotypes and omits some of them. The sample has about 270,000 clones; 60% are singletons. Noted treatment: oral pan-JAK inhibitor, 5-10 mg twice daily. This specimen was CD4+ T cells sorted from blood, taken around week 54, from a patient treated with tofacitinib. This TCR derives from a human donor with alopecia areata.

This chain's CDR3 is CASSVGEAGELFF. The CDR3 DNA reads as TGCGCCAGCAGCGTAGGGGAGGCCGGGGAGCTGTTTTTT. The chain joins TRBV5-1 to TRBJ2-2; D possibly corresponds to TRBD2 (6 bases). Trimming stripped 4 bases from V and 6 bases from J, with 10 bases between. Per the germline V gene, CDR1 is SGHRS and CDR2 is YFSETQ. The CDR3 is 13 amino acids.